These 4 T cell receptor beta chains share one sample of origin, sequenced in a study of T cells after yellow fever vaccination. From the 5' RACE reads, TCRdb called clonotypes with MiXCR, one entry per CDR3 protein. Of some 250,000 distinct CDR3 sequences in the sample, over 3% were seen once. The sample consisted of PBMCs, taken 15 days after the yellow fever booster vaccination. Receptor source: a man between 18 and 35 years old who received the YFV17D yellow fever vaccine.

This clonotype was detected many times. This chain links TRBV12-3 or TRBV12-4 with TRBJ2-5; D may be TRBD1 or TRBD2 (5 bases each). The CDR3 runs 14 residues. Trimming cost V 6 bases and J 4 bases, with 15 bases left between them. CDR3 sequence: CASRLGTLGETQYF. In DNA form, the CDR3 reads TGTGCCAGCAGACTAGGGACCCTAGGAGAGACCCAGTACTTC.

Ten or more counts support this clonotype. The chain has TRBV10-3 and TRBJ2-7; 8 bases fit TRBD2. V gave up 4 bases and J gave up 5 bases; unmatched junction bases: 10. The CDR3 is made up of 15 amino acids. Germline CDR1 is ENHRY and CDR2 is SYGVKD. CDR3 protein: CAISGKAGVSDEQYF. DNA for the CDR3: TGTGCCATCAGTGGTAAAGCGGGGGTATCCGACGAGCAGTACTTC.

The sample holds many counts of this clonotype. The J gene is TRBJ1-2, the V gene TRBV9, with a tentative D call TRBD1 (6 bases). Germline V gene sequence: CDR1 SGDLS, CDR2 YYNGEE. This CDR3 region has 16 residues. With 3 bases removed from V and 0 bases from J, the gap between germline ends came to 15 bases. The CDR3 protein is CASSAGAPTANYGYTF. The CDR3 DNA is TGTGCCAGCAGCGCAGGGGCCCCAACGGCTAACTATGGCTACACCTTC.

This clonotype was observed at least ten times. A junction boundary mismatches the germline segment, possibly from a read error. The CDR3 loop reads CASSIGVAGYQETQYF. In DNA form, the CDR3 reads TGTGCTAGCAGCATAGGAGTAGCTGGGTACCAAGAGACCCAGTACTTC. This chain links TRBV7-7 with TRBJ2-5; D gene unclear. Germline values: CDR1 SSHAT, CDR2 FNYEAQ (reference sequence). The CDR3 extends over 16 amino acids.